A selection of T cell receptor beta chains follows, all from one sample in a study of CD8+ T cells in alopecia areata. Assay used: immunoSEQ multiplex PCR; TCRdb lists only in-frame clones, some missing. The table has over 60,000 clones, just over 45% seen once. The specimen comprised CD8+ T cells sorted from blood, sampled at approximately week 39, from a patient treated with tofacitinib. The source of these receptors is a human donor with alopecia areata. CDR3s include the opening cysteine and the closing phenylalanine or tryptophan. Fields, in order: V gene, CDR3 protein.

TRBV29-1,CSVRTSGSPGELFF
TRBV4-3,CASSPATAKDYTF
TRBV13,CASGGWFSGNTIYF
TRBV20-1,CSARDRQLPYF
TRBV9,CASSVAPGENTQYF
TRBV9,CASSVEGRGLVNEQFF
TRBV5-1,CASRQPNTGELFF
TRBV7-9,CASSQAGNQETQYF
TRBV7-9,CASSQAGNQETQYF
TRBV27,CASSTETSGRAFETQYF
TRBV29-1,CSVTGGQGYEQYF
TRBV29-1,CSVRMGATEAFF
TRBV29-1,CSVDTGEETQYF
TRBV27,CASSLLLDSYNEQFF
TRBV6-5,CASNSGTDTQYF
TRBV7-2,CASSSGLAVYEQYF
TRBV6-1,CASSDSANTEAFF
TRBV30,CAWSKGTGGDGYTF
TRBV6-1,CASSYSARETQYF
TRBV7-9,CASTQTDRANYNEQFF
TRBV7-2,CANPGGTGELFF
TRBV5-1,CASSFDRGDDYEQYF
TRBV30,CAWSSPAGMNTEAFF
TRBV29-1,CSVERSGTNHEQYF
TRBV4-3,CASSQDLNTEAFF
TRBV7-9,CASSLDWDSNYGYTF
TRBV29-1,CSVDIGLSGELFF
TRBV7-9,CASSTGGDGYTF
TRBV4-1,CASSQVDVGGSYEQYF
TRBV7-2,CASSLSLAVLNEQFF
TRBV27,CASSPPFSEAYEQYF
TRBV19,CASWGGELFF
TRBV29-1,CSEWTASYGYTF
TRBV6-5,CASSSGIASNQPQHF
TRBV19,CASSIDLGLNQPQHF
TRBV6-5,CASTNRDRHNEQFF
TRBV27,CASSFRVRGEQYF
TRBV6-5,CASSYSQGGTGELFF
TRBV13,CASSPPGRQYTEELFF
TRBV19,CASTPGRTSVYEQYF
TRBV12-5,CASSSSGIYEQYF
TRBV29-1,CSVGQNYGYTF
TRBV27,CASSFRRDGETQYF
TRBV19,CASSIQYSGANVLTF
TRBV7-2,CASSLTDYGEQYF
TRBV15,CATSRESGASYEQYF
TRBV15,CATSEDLSGANEQYF
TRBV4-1,CASSLTSGRAFSYEQYF
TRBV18,CASSGSGTEAFF